This is a list of T cell receptor beta chains from one sample in a study of blood T cells in healthy people across ages. Each CDR3 protein is one row after TCRdb ran MiXCR on the 5' RACE reads. The table shows 550,000 to 650,000 distinct CDR3 sequences, with about a quarter occurring only once. This sample was shared with a second study, whose subject was T cells of mothers and their children.

What was sequenced was blood. These receptors came from a boy aged 2 to 9 in good health. CDR3s leave out the opening cysteine and the closing phenylalanine or tryptophan. Each record gives: clone size, J gene, V gene, CDR3 protein. Only part of the rows carry a size: once, few, many, or a class if the clone is expanded.

clone size: few
J gene: TRBJ2-5
V gene: TRBV4-1
CDR3 protein: ASSQDGAGGTETQY

clone size: NA
J gene: TRBJ2-1
V gene: TRBV6-4
CDR3 protein: ASSPGGLGYNEQF

clone size: NA
J gene: TRBJ2-5
V gene: TRBV27
CDR3 protein: ASSPVRSGGIQETQY

clone size: NA
J gene: TRBJ2-1
V gene: TRBV5-1
CDR3 protein: ASSVKGQGAYNEQF

clone size: NA
J gene: TRBJ2-3
V gene: TRBV4-3
CDR3 protein: ASSQEVRGRTSTDTQY

clone size: NA
J gene: TRBJ1-1
V gene: TRBV10-1
CDR3 protein: ASSEYGTEAF

clone size: NA
J gene: TRBJ2-5
V gene: TRBV3-1
CDR3 protein: ASSQGRTSGRAMETQY

clone size: few
J gene: TRBJ2-1
V gene: TRBV7-8
CDR3 protein: ASSSGVLRDYYNEQF

clone size: few
J gene: TRBJ2-7
V gene: TRBV9
CDR3 protein: ASSVGREGRYEQY

clone size: NA
J gene: TRBJ2-5
V gene: TRBV12-3/TRBV12-4
CDR3 protein: ASSILGEGQETQY

clone size: NA
J gene: TRBJ1-4
V gene: TRBV10-2
CDR3 protein: ASSESYRLNEKLF

clone size: NA
J gene: TRBJ2-7
V gene: TRBV4-3
CDR3 protein: ASSQDGTLAGDSYEQY

clone size: NA
J gene: NA
V gene: TRBV6-2/TRBV6-3
CDR3 protein: ASRDEGYEQY

clone size: NA
J gene: TRBJ2-7
V gene: TRBV4-3
CDR3 protein: ASSQGLPGQSSYEQY

clone size: NA
J gene: TRBJ2-1
V gene: TRBV11-2
CDR3 protein: ASSQGRGGRNNEQF

clone size: few
J gene: TRBJ1-3
V gene: TRBV4-2
CDR3 protein: ASSQDHRVNSGNTIY

clone size: few
J gene: TRBJ2-1
V gene: TRBV10-3
CDR3 protein: AIRGQTSGIGEQF

clone size: NA
J gene: TRBJ2-5
V gene: TRBV7-2
CDR3 protein: ASSFYREGETQY

clone size: NA
J gene: TRBJ2-1
V gene: TRBV7-9
CDR3 protein: ASSFGGLAGGLEQF

clone size: NA
J gene: TRBJ1-6
V gene: TRBV7-6
CDR3 protein: ASSLRDTDNSPLH

clone size: NA
J gene: NA
V gene: TRBV7-6
CDR3 protein: ASSLALGRGSYNEQF

clone size: few
J gene: TRBJ2-5
V gene: TRBV20-1
CDR3 protein: SARDFLSETQY

clone size: few
J gene: TRBJ1-2
V gene: TRBV6-5
CDR3 protein: ASRGWDRSSYGYT

clone size: few
J gene: TRBJ1-2
V gene: TRBV13
CDR3 protein: ASSKDRVDYGYT

clone size: NA
J gene: TRBJ1-1
V gene: TRBV7-9
CDR3 protein: ASSTGTGRSTEAF

clone size: NA
J gene: TRBJ2-5
V gene: TRBV15
CDR3 protein: ATSRDRQATYQETQY

clone size: few
J gene: TRBJ2-3
V gene: TRBV5-1
CDR3 protein: ASGWGHTDTQY

clone size: NA
J gene: TRBJ2-5
V gene: TRBV2
CDR3 protein: ASSGSTSGGFYQETQY

clone size: NA
J gene: TRBJ1-2
V gene: TRBV5-1
CDR3 protein: ASSRTGLDYGYT

clone size: once
J gene: TRBJ1-2
V gene: TRBV7-2
CDR3 protein: ASSLATGPPS

clone size: many
J gene: TRBJ2-1
V gene: TRBV20-1
CDR3 protein: SARDLLAGADNEQF

clone size: NA
J gene: NA
V gene: TRBV6-2/TRBV6-3
CDR3 protein: ASSYDIGPYEQY

clone size: few
J gene: TRBJ2-7
V gene: TRBV7-2
CDR3 protein: ASIPGLASYEQY

clone size: NA
J gene: TRBJ2-1
V gene: TRBV7-2
CDR3 protein: ASSLNRGQVGQF

clone size: few
J gene: TRBJ1-6
V gene: TRBV7-3
CDR3 protein: ASSLSGGYNSPLH

clone size: few
J gene: TRBJ2-7
V gene: TRBV29-1
CDR3 protein: SVTGLAGVYEQY

clone size: few
J gene: TRBJ2-5
V gene: TRBV12-3/TRBV12-4
CDR3 protein: ASRDRAEETQY

clone size: NA
J gene: TRBJ2-3
V gene: TRBV3-1
CDR3 protein: ASSPLPGGGSDTDTQY

clone size: few
J gene: TRBJ2-7
V gene: TRBV7-3
CDR3 protein: ASRDAGTEQY

clone size: NA
J gene: TRBJ1-2
V gene: TRBV3-1
CDR3 protein: ASSQALGYT

clone size: NA
J gene: TRBJ2-5
V gene: TRBV10-3
CDR3 protein: AISEPGVEGTQY